This entry lists 26 T cell receptor beta chains sequenced from one sample in a study of Ad26.COV2.S vaccination and SARS-CoV-2 variants. Sequenced by immunoSEQ multiplex PCR; TCRdb stores in-frame clones only, minus some. The table records approximately 300,000 clones, about 82% of them present only once. Treatment reported: 15 to 20 received Ad26.COV2.S at low or high dose, single or two shots; a few received placebo; per-sample allocation not given. Day 63 after the first vaccine or placebo injection was the time point for sampling. Sequenced here: peripheral blood, sampled in a trial of Ad26.COV2.S vaccine versus placebo. These receptors all stem from a person aged 18-65 years who received the Ad26.COV2.S COVID-19 vaccine or a placebo.

The DNA for the CDR3 is TGTGCCAGCAGCCGAAATATGGGGGTAGCTAACACCGGGGAGCTGTTTTTT. Translation: CASSRNMGVANTGELFF. V is TRBV2 and J is TRBJ2-2, with D perhaps TRBD1 or TRBD2 (5 bases each). Per germline, CDR1 SNHLY and CDR2 FYNNEI. The CDR3 contains 17 residues. Deletions cut 6 bases from V and 2 bases from J, with 19 bases between.

The rearrangement joins TRBV6-5 to TRBJ2-3; 7 bases map to TRBD1. From germline, CDR1 is MNHEY and CDR2 SVGAGI. The junction had 1 base not matched to a gene; V was cut back by 7 bases and J by 3 bases. The CDR3 is made up of 12 amino acids. This chain's CDR3 is CASTTGTDTQYF. CDR3 DNA sequence: TGTGCCAGCACGACAGGGACAGATACGCAGTATTTT.

This clone was recorded a few times. The chain combines TRBV4-1 with TRBJ1-6, with D perhaps matching TRBD1 (6 bases). The V end was cut by 4 bases, the J end by 5 bases, with 15 bases between. CDR3 length: 16 residues. Germline V gene lookup returns CDR1 MGHRA and CDR2 YSYEKL. CDR3 region: CASSRYTGNNNSPLHF. CDR3 bases: TGCGCCAGCAGCCGATACACAGGGAACAATAATTCACCCCTCCACTTT.

The rearrangement links TRBV29-1 to TRBJ1-2, with D unresolved. V lost 7 bases and J lost 2, with 14 bases in between. The CDR3 length is 13 residues. Germline loops: CDR1 SQVTM, CDR2 ANQGSEA. The CDR3 is CSAPRRENYGYTF. DNA of the CDR3: TGCAGCGCCCCCCGGAGGGAGAACTATGGCTACACCTTC.

DNA of the CDR3: TGTGCCAGCAGTGAAGCGACAGCCACCTACGAGCAGTACTTC. Encoded protein: CASSEATATYEQYF. V gene TRBV2 combines with J gene TRBJ2-7; weak D call: TRBD1 (5 bases). Germline-derived CDR1 and CDR2 are SNHLY and FYNNEI. V shed 0 bases and J shed 2 bases, with 8 bases lying between them. This CDR3 is built from 14 residues. The complete variable domain, with remaining parts taken from reference TRBV2 and TRBJ2-7, reads EPEVTQTPSHQVTQMGQEVILRCVPISNHLYFYWYRQILGQKVEFLVSFYNNEISEKSEIFDDQFSVERPDGSNFTLKIRSTKLEDSAMYFCASSEATATYEQYFGPGTRLTVT.

V is TRBV19 and J is TRBJ2-3; TRBD2 aligns across 10 bases. Per germline, CDR1 LNHDA and CDR2 SQIVND (reference sequence). V lost 5 bases to trimming and J lost 2 bases; unmatched junction nucleotides: 7. The CDR3 consists of 16 residues. The CDR3 loop is CASSSPSGGVTDTQYF. DNA for the CDR3: TGTGCCAGTAGTTCCCCCAGCGGGGGGGTCACAGATACGCAGTATTTT.

This clone was found once. The J gene is TRBJ2-7, the V gene TRBV5-6, with D unresolved. The germline gives CDR1 SGHDT, CDR2 YYEEEE. Trimming shortened V by 1 base and J by 0 bases, and 5 bases separated the two germline ends. The CDR3 runs 13 residues. This CDR3 is CASSLYSSYEQYF. The CDR3 DNA reads as TGTGCCAGCAGCTTGTACAGCTCCTACGAGCAGTACTTC.

The chain combines TRBV5-1 with TRBJ1-1; 12 bases align to TRBD1. The CDR3 runs to 15 residues. J gave up 5 bases and V 4 bases, and 6 bases lay outside the gene matches. Germline V gene sequence: CDR1 SGHRS, CDR2 YFSETQ. The CDR3 bases are TGCGCCAGCAGCATCCGGGACAGGGGGCGAACTGAAGCTTTCTTT. It yields the protein CASSIRDRGRTEAFF.

The V call is TRBV7-8, the J call TRBJ1-1; D not certain. The CDR3 consists of 13 residues. Germline V CDR1 and CDR2: SGHVS, FQNEAQ. Trimming shortened V by 5 bases and J by 4 bases, and 11 bases separated the two germline ends. The CDR3 loop reads CASSTDRGTEAFF. Written as DNA, the CDR3 is TGTGCCAGCAGCACAGACCGGGGCACTGAAGCTTTCTTT.

Regarding this clone: At one end, the junction sequence differs from germline, possibly due to a read error. The gene calls are TRBV18 and TRBJ1-6, with 8 bases identical to TRBD1. This CDR3 is built from 20 residues. Germline V gene lookup returns CDR1 KGHSH and CDR2 LQKENI. The DNA for the CDR3 is TGTGCCAGCTCACCCAAGACCTTAGCCCAGGGGGCGCAATATAATTCACCCCTCTACTTT. Translating it yields CASSPKTLAQGAQYNSPLYF.

The CDR3, as DNA: TGCGCCAGCAGTGAGTCCGGGGGGGACACCGGGGAGCTGTTTTTT. This gives the protein CASSESGGDTGELFF. The chain couples TRBV10-2 to TRBJ2-2; 8 bases fit TRBD2. V was clipped by 0 bases and J by 3 bases; unmatched bases: 0. This CDR3 spans 15 amino acids. The germline V gene has CDR1 WSHSY and CDR2 SAAADI.

This clone was counted a few times. The genes are TRBV18 and TRBJ1-2; 9 bases fit TRBD1. The J segment lost 4 bases and the V segment lost 5 bases, leaving 8 bases of the junction unmatched. CDR3 length equals 15 residues. Per germline, CDR1 KGHSH and CDR2 LQKENI. CDR3 sequence (DNA): TGTGCCAGCTCATTAGGACAGGGGCCGAGCTATGGCTACACCTTC. Its protein is CASSLGQGPSYGYTF. Complete variable domain (other parts from reference TRBV18 and TRBJ1-2): NAGVMQNPRHLVRRRGQEARLRCSPMKGHSHVYWYRQLPEEGLKFMVYLQKENIIDESGMPKERFSAEFPKEGPSILRIQQVVRGDSAAYFCASSLGQGPSYGYTFGSGTRLTVV.

This chain connects TRBV5-1 to TRBJ1-5, with no clear D. The CDR3 length is 15 residues. V was cut by 4 bases and J by 0 bases, with 11 bases left in between. CDR1 and CDR2 from the germline V gene are SGHRS and YFSETQ. The CDR3 reads CASSPDTHSNQPQHF. CDR3 DNA: TGCGCCAGCAGCCCCGACACCCATAGCAATCAGCCCCAGCATTTT.

As for this clone: Different DNA sequences within this sample yield the same CDR3. The chain links TRBV3-1 (or the pseudogene TRBV3-2) to TRBJ2-5; 8 nucleotides align to TRBD2. V lost 4 bases and J lost 2; bases outside the gene matches: 3. Germline V CDR1 and CDR2: LGHDT, YNNKEL (reference sequence). The CDR3 is made up of 14 amino acids. The CDR3 loop reads CASSLQRGQETQYF. The CDR3 DNA sequence: TGTGCCAGCAGCCTCCAGCGGGGGCAAGAGACCCAGTACTTC.

The V and J genes are TRBV9 and TRBJ1-2; 9 bases are a match to TRBD1. CDR1 is SGDLS and CDR2 is YYNGEE in the germline V gene. V trimming: 6 bases; J trimming: 5 bases; junction bases outside the gene matches: 20. This CDR3 has 18 amino acids. CDR3 protein: CASTQLSGQGGLRYGYTF. CDR3 sequence (DNA): TGTGCCAGCACCCAACTGTCGGGACAGGGAGGCCTTCGTTATGGCTACACCTTC.

The rearrangement links TRBV7-2 to TRBJ2-6; D not certain. The V and J ends lost 5 bases and 2 bases respectively, with 13 bases between them. Germline assignment: CDR1 SGHTA and CDR2 FQGNSA. CDR3 length: 16 residues. In DNA, the CDR3 is TGTGCCAGCAGCCCGCGGACGCCGGCTGGGGCCAACGTCCTGACTTTC. Its translation: CASSPRTPAGANVLTF. The whole variable domain, filled in from reference TRBV7-2 and TRBJ2-6, reads GAGVSQSPSNKVTEKGKDVELRCDPISGHTALYWYRQSLGQGLEFLIYFQGNSAPDKSGLPSDRFSAERTGGSVSTLTIQRTQQEDSAVYLCASSPRTPAGANVLTFGAGSRLTVL.

The J gene is TRBJ2-1, the V gene TRBV20-1; D unresolved. Between the trimmed V and J ends, which lost 3 bases and 7 bases, there was a span of 7 bases. The CDR3 spans 11 residues. CDR1 is DFQATT, CDR2 SNEGSKA, per germline (reference sequence). CDR3: CSASSLNEQFF. The CDR3 DNA reads TGCAGTGCTAGTAGCCTTAATGAGCAGTTCTTC.

The count of this clone is one. This chain connects TRBV19 to TRBJ2-7; tentatively, D is TRBD2 (5 bases). This CDR3 is 15 amino acids long. With 3 bases removed from V and 2 bases from J, the gap between germline ends came to 14 bases. In germline, CDR1 is LNHDA, CDR2 SQIVND (reference sequence). The CDR3 loop reads CASSIRGSPPYEQYF. For the CDR3, the DNA is TGTGCCAGTAGTATTCGGGGATCACCCCCCTACGAGCAGTACTTC.

The CDR3 bases are TGTGCCAGCAGTGAAACCGGACAGGGTTCCGGCGAGCAGTACTTC. It specifies CASSETGQGSGEQYF. The chain combines TRBV2 with TRBJ2-7, with 8 nucleotides matching TRBD1. This CDR3 region has 15 residues. The V gene's germline CDR1 is SNHLY and CDR2 FYNNEI. The V gene end was trimmed by 2 bases and the J gene end by 6 bases; junction bases not matched to a gene: 9.

V and J are TRBV29-1 and TRBJ2-5, with D tentatively TRBD2 (6 bases). Trimming removed 5 bases from V and 5 bases from J, with 18 bases in between. Germline values: CDR1 SQVTM, CDR2 ANQGSEA. The CDR3 is made up of 14 amino acids. CDR3 loop: CSVRDFGSSETQYF. For the CDR3, the DNA is TGCAGCGTTAGGGACTTCGGTTCTTCGGAGACCCAGTACTTC.

This chain joins TRBV28 and TRBJ2-5; 7 bases line up with TRBD1. Trimming at V came to 6 bases and at J to 5 bases, leaving 6 bases not matched to a gene. Germline CDR1 reads MDHEN; CDR2 reads SYDVKM. This CDR3 is built from 13 residues. The CDR3, as DNA: TGTGCCAGCAGACGACAGGGTGGCGAGACCCAGTACTTC. Translation gives CASRRQGGETQYF.

This chain joins TRBV5-4 and TRBJ2-7; 11 nucleotides line up with TRBD1. Trimming removed 5 bases from V and 4 bases from J; junction bases left unmatched: 5. The germline V gene has CDR1 SGHNT and CDR2 YYREEE (reference sequence). This CDR3 region has 14 residues. The CDR3 region is CASSWDRGLYEQYF. The CDR3 nucleotides are TGTGCCAGCAGTTGGGACAGGGGGTTGTACGAGCAGTACTTC.

This chain connects TRBV30 to TRBJ1-5, with D unresolved. Germline loops: CDR1 GTSNPN, CDR2 SVGIG (reference sequence). There are 13 residues in the CDR3. V dropped 4 bases and J dropped 4 bases, with 11 bases sitting between them. The CDR3 DNA reads TGTGCCTGGAATAGGGCCTCAAATCAGCCCCAGCATTTT. Residues: CAWNRASNQPQHF.

In regard to this clone: This sample also contains other DNA sequences that code for the same CDR3. This chain uses TRBV3-1 (or the pseudogene TRBV3-2) with TRBJ1-2, with a possible D match to TRBD1 (6 bases). Per the germline V gene, CDR1 is LGHDT and CDR2 is YNNKEL (reference sequence). CDR3 length equals 14 residues. The germline V and J ends were trimmed by 1 base and 4 bases, with 10 bases remaining between them. CDR3 nucleotide sequence: TGTGCCAGCAGCCAAGCGGAGGGGGGCTATGGCTACACCTTC. It encodes CASSQAEGGYGYTF.

This sequence joins TRBV18 and TRBJ1-6; 10 bases map to TRBD1. The V gene's germline CDR1 is KGHSH and CDR2 LQKENI. CDR3 size: 15 residues. V gave up 4 bases and J gave up 10 bases; unmatched junction bases: 7. The CDR3 loop is CASSQPGQGRSPLHF. CDR3 in DNA: TGTGCCAGCTCACAGCCGGGACAGGGGAGATCACCCCTCCACTTT. The full variable domain, rest sourced from reference TRBV18 and TRBJ1-6, is NAGVMQNPRHLVRRRGQEARLRCSPMKGHSHVYWYRQLPEEGLKFMVYLQKENIIDESGMPKERFSAEFPKEGPSILRIQQVVRGDSAAYFCASSQPGQGRSPLHFGNGTRLTVT.

The V and J genes are TRBV28 and TRBJ1-3, with a weak D call TRBD1 (6 bases). This CDR3 is built from 16 residues. Trimming removed 7 bases from V and 5 bases from J, with 21 bases in between. CDR1 and CDR2 from the germline V gene are MDHEN and SYDVKM. CDR3 sequence reads: CASITTGGRNRNTIYF. DNA of the CDR3: TGTGCCAGCATCACTACCGGGGGCCGAAACAGAAACACCATATATTTT. Variable domain in full (rest from reference TRBV28 and TRBJ1-3): DVKVTQSSRYLVKRTGEKVFLECVQDMDHENMFWYRQDPGLGLRLIYFSYDVKMKEKGDIPEGYSVSREKKERFSLILESASTNQTSMYLCASITTGGRNRNTIYFGEGSWLTVV.